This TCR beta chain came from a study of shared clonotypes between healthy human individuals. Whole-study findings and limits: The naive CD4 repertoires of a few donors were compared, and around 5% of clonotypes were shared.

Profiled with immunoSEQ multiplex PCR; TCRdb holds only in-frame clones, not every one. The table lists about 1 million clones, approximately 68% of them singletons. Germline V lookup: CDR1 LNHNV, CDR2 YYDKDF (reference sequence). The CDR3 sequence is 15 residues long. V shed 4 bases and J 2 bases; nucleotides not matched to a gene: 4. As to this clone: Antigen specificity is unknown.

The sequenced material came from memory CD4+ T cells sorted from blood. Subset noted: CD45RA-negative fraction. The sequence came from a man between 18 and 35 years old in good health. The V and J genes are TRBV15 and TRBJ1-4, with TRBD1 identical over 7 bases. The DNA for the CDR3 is TGTGCCACCAGCATGGAACAGGGGACTAATGAAAAACTGTTTTTT. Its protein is CATSMEQGTNEKLFF.